Following are 32 T cell receptor beta chains from one sample sequenced in a study of beta chain features in type 1 diabetes. Expressed TCRB transcripts were sequenced because the entire RNA isolate underwent reverse transcription. Repertoires were generated with immunoSEQ multiplex PCR, while TCRdb's copy carries only in-frame clones and drops some. The data hold about 900,000 clones, with 15% to 20% observed a single time. What was sequenced was naive CD4+ T cells from blood. The receptors were gathered from a woman in her late teens or twenties in good health.

This clone was seen more than once but under ten times. This chain joins TRBV5-1 and TRBJ2-3; 9 bases are a match to TRBD1. Per germline, CDR1 SGHRS and CDR2 YFSETQ. The CDR3 consists of 15 residues. V dropped 6 bases and J dropped 2; count of bases not matched to a gene: 7. In DNA form, the CDR3 reads TGCGCCAGCACCTGGGGGACAGGGCCCACAGATACGCAGTATTTT. Its protein is CASTWGTGPTDTQYF.

The V call is TRBV6-5, the J call TRBJ2-3, with 7 bases that match TRBD2. Germline V gene data show CDR1 as MNHEY and CDR2 as SVGAGI. The trim removed 3 bases at V and 8 bases at J, leaving 5 bases unmatched. The CDR3 is 13 amino acids. The CDR3 nucleotides are TGTGCCAGCAGTTATGGGGAGGGACGTACGCAGTATTTT. Translated: CASSYGEGRTQYF.

The chain carries TRBV7-2 and TRBJ2-5, with D possibly called TRBD1 or TRBD2 (5 bases each). Germline V gene lookup returns CDR1 SGHTA and CDR2 FQGNSA. The CDR3 consists of 14 residues. Trimming stripped 2 bases from V and 1 base from J, with 8 bases between. CDR3 in DNA: TGTGCCAGCAGCTTAATGGGGGTCCAAGAGACCCAGTACTTC. Protein sequence: CASSLMGVQETQYF.

Only a few counts were recorded for this clone. The chain combines TRBV14 with TRBJ2-1; 14 bases agree with TRBD2. With V trimmed by 2 bases and J by 4 bases, 7 bases remained unmatched. The germline V gene has CDR1 SGHDN and CDR2 FVKESK. This CDR3 spans 18 amino acids. The CDR3 sequence is CASSQLGLAGGVYNEQFF. The DNA of the CDR3 is TGTGCCAGCAGCCAACTAGGACTAGCGGGAGGTGTTTACAATGAGCAGTTCTTC.

V and J are TRBV20-1 and TRBJ2-5, with 8 bases lining up with TRBD1. Unmatched junction bases numbered 2, after V lost 3 bases and J lost 11 bases. This CDR3 region has 10 residues. Germline loops: CDR1 DFQATT, CDR2 SNEGSKA (reference sequence). CDR3 bases: TGCAGTGCTAGCCGGGACAGGCAGTACTTC. Translated, it gives CSASRDRQYF.

DNA of the CDR3: TGTGCCAGCAGTGGACTGATTTACGAGCAGTACTTC. Its translation: CASSGLIYEQYF. The genes are TRBV5-6 and TRBJ2-7, with D perhaps TRBD2 (5 bases). Germline V gene sequence: CDR1 SGHDT, CDR2 YYEEEE. The CDR3 totals 12 residues. The V end was cut by 5 bases, the J end by 4 bases, with 10 bases between.

This chain links TRBV2 with TRBJ2-5, with 11 bases aligning to TRBD2. Trimming removed 3 bases from V and 1 base from J; junction bases left unmatched: 13. CDR1 is SNHLY, CDR2 FYNNEI, per germline. CDR3 length: 19 amino acids. CDR3 sequence (DNA): TGTGCCAGCAGTGATCTGGGACAGGAGGGGACTAGCGGCCAAGAGACCCAGTACTTC. This encodes CASSDLGQEGTSGQETQYF.

Only a few counts were recorded for this clone. The V call is TRBV5-1, the J call TRBJ2-5; TRBD2 is a possible D gene (6 bases). The CDR3 has 14 amino acids. V was clipped by 0 bases and J by 4 bases, with 10 bases between them. Per germline, CDR1 SGHRS and CDR2 YFSETQ. Here the CDR3 DNA reads TGCGCCAGCAGCTTGGCAAGGGAGGTAGAGACCCAGTACTTC. This translates into CASSLAREVETQYF.

J is TRBJ2-2 and V is TRBV7-2; D is uncertain. Trimming took 3 bases from V and 4 from J, leaving 12 bases between them. The CDR3 runs to 15 residues. The germline V gene encodes CDR1 SGHTA and CDR2 FQGNSA. The CDR3 DNA reads as TGTGCCAGCAGCTTCTTAGGGTCGGGCACCGGGGAGCTGTTTTTT. This sequence encodes CASSFLGSGTGELFF.

The rearrangement uses TRBV27 and TRBJ2-6, with TRBD1 matching 8 bases. Per the germline V gene, CDR1 is MNHEY and CDR2 is SMNVEV (reference sequence). The CDR3 has 17 amino acids. The J segment lost 0 bases and the V segment lost 6 bases, leaving 7 bases of the junction unmatched. Written as DNA, the CDR3 is TGTGCCAGCAGATCGGACAGGGTTCCCTCTGGGGCCAACGTCCTGACTTTC. It specifies CASRSDRVPSGANVLTF.

This clone occurred a few times. The chain links TRBV5-1 to TRBJ2-5, with unresolved D. The CDR3 loop spans 16 amino acids. The germline V and J ends were trimmed by 4 bases and 4 bases, with 20 bases remaining between them. Germline CDR1 and CDR2: SGHRS and YFSETQ. The CDR3 DNA reads as TGCGCCAGCAGCCTAGGAACTACCCTAGGTGCAGAGACCCAGTACTTC. Amino acids: CASSLGTTLGAETQYF.

This clone occurred a few times. This sequence joins TRBV11-2 and TRBJ2-2; the match to TRBD2 covers 9 bases. Trimming took 3 bases from V and 5 from J; bases not matched to a gene: 7. Germline CDR1 and CDR2: SGHAT and FQNNGV. This CDR3 has 16 amino acids. CDR3 amino acids: CASSFLASGKTGELFF. CDR3 nucleotides: TGTGCCAGCAGCTTTTTGGCTAGCGGGAAAACCGGGGAGCTGTTTTTT.

This clone was seen only a few times. The rearrangement uses TRBV28 and TRBJ1-1, with a weak D call TRBD1 (5 bases). Germline lookup yields CDR1 MDHEN and CDR2 SYDVKM. This CDR3 region has 15 residues. Trimming left V 10 bases short and J 0 bases short, with 18 bases between. The CDR3 spells CATFLGWGMNTEAFF. CDR3 DNA: TGTGCCACCTTTCTCGGTTGGGGCATGAACACTGAAGCTTTCTTT.

This clone was recorded many times. V is TRBV7-9 and J is TRBJ2-1; the D gene is possibly TRBD2 (6 bases). V was pared by 5 bases and J by 11 bases, with 16 bases between. The length of the CDR3 is 13 residues. CDR1 SEHNR and CDR2 FQNEAQ come from the germline V gene (reference sequence). The CDR3: CASSPPVAGQQFF. CDR3 sequence (DNA): TGTGCCAGCAGCCCCCCGGTGGCGGGACAGCAGTTCTTC. Using reference TRBV7-9 and TRBJ2-1 for the parts outside the CDR3, the full variable domain is DTGVSQNPRHKITKRGQNVTFRCDPISEHNRLYWYRQTLGQGPEFLTYFQNEAQLEKSRLLSDRFSAERPKGSFSTLEIQRTEQGDSAMYLCASSPPVAGQQFFGPGTRLTVL.

The chain has TRBV7-2 and TRBJ2-3, with 7 bases lining up with TRBD1. V trimming: 5 bases; J trimming: 5 bases; junction bases outside the gene matches: 10. This CDR3 has 15 amino acids. Germline V gene data show CDR1 as SGHTA and CDR2 as FQGNSA. CDR3 DNA: TGTGCCAGCAGCCTAAGAGACAGGGTGGTAGATACGCAGTATTTT. This sequence encodes CASSLRDRVVDTQYF.

This clone has more than one count but fewer than ten. The chain is built from TRBV7-9 and TRBJ2-1; 13 nucleotides match TRBD2. Germline loops: CDR1 SEHNR, CDR2 FQNEAQ (reference sequence). V was clipped by 5 bases and J by 7 bases; unmatched bases: 14. CDR3 size: 18 residues. The CDR3 spells CASSVRGRLAGGGNEQFF. The DNA for the CDR3 is TGTGCCAGCAGCGTAAGAGGGCGACTAGCGGGAGGAGGGAATGAGCAGTTCTTC.

This clone was recorded a few times. The J gene is TRBJ2-1, the V gene TRBV29-1; D perhaps matches TRBD1 (5 bases). The length of the CDR3 is 13 residues. V shed 7 bases and J shed 2 bases, with 12 bases lying between them. CDR1 is SQVTM, CDR2 ANQGSEA, per germline. DNA for the CDR3: TGCAGCGGCTTACTGGGGCCCTACAATGAGCAGTTCTTC. Translated: CSGLLGPYNEQFF.

The J gene is TRBJ2-7, the V gene TRBV18; D call uncertain. CDR1 KGHSH and CDR2 LQKENI come from the germline V gene. This CDR3 has 14 amino acids. The ends were cut back, 1 base at V and 0 bases at J, with 7 bases in the middle. CDR3 amino acids: CASSPLPSSYEQYF. CDR3 sequence (DNA): TGTGCCAGCTCACCACTCCCGAGCTCCTACGAGCAGTACTTC.

This rearrangement joins TRBV11-1 to TRBJ1-1; TRBD1 might be the D (5 bases). V shed 5 bases and J shed 2 bases, with 9 bases lying between them. The CDR3 is 13 amino acids. The germline V gene has CDR1 SGHAT and CDR2 FQDESV (reference sequence). The CDR3 spells CASSVTGNTEAFF. Written as DNA, the CDR3 is TGTGCCAGCAGCGTAACAGGAAACACTGAAGCTTTCTTT.

The table lists this clone with a count of one. The CDR3 loop is CASSVSSGSPYEQYF. In DNA, the CDR3 is TGTGCCAGCAGTGTTTCGAGCGGGTCTCCCTACGAGCAGTACTTC. The chain recombines TRBV28 with TRBJ2-7, with D tentatively TRBD2 (6 bases). Deletions cut 5 bases from V and 2 bases from J, with 16 bases between. CDR3 length equals 15 residues. Germline CDR1 reads MDHEN; CDR2 reads SYDVKM.

This clone has more than one count but fewer than ten. The rearrangement links TRBV19 to TRBJ2-1, with 10 nucleotides matching TRBD2. The CDR3 runs 15 residues. The V and J ends lost 7 bases and 11 bases, in that order; junction bases with no gene match: 14. The V gene's germline CDR1 is LNHDA and CDR2 SQIVND (reference sequence). The CDR3 coding sequence is TGTGCCAGTACGGTTGGGGCTAGCGGGAGTGCAAAGCAGTTCTTC. Its translation is CASTVGASGSAKQFF.

This clone was seen just once. The gene calls are TRBV7-9 and TRBJ2-2, with D possibly TRBD1 on 5 matching bases. The CDR3 spans 16 residues. V shed 5 bases and J shed 0 bases, with 13 bases lying between them. In germline, CDR1 is SEHNR, CDR2 FQNEAQ (reference sequence). The CDR3 region has the DNA TGTGCCAGCAGCGTTCAGGGTCCCGCGAACACCGGGGAGCTGTTTTTT. Translating it yields CASSVQGPANTGELFF.

The chain recombines TRBV19 with TRBJ2-3; 8 bases map to TRBD1. The ends lost 6 bases at V and 4 bases at J; junction bases unmatched: 12. The germline V gene encodes CDR1 LNHDA and CDR2 SQIVND (reference sequence). This CDR3 has 16 residues. The CDR3 loop is CASSRNTGGPADTQYF. The CDR3 bases are TGTGCCAGTAGCCGAAACACAGGGGGTCCCGCAGATACGCAGTATTTT.

This rearrangement joins TRBV6-4 to TRBJ1-1, with TRBD1 matching over 9 bases. The germline CDR1 and CDR2 sequences are MRHNA and SNTAGT. V lost 5 bases to trimming and J lost 4 bases; unmatched junction nucleotides: 2. The CDR3 contains 13 residues. In DNA form, the CDR3 reads TGTGCCAGCAGTACGGACAGGGGCACTGAAGCTTTCTTT. Translated: CASSTDRGTEAFF.

This clone was seen a handful of times. This chain links TRBV28 with TRBJ2-7; TRBD2 matches at 7 bases. The CDR3 contains 14 residues. Looked up from germline, CDR1 is MDHEN and CDR2 is SYDVKM. V shed 6 bases, J shed 2 bases, and the junction held 7 bases outside the gene matches. The chain's CDR3 is CASSREDLPYEQYF. Written as DNA, the CDR3 is TGTGCCAGCAGCCGGGAGGACTTACCCTACGAGCAGTACTTC.

This clone has a single count. This sequence joins TRBV6-5 and TRBJ1-1; no firm D call. This CDR3 has 15 residues. Trimming took 0 bases from V and 7 from J, leaving 15 bases between them. Germline-derived CDR1 and CDR2 are MNHEY and SVGAGI. CDR3 nucleotide sequence: TGTGCCAGCAGTTACTCGAGGGCGATGGGGTTTGAAGCTTTCTTT. It translates to CASSYSRAMGFEAFF.

This chain joins TRBV5-6 and TRBJ2-1; 9 nucleotides align to TRBD1. This CDR3 has 15 residues. The germline V gene encodes CDR1 SGHDT and CDR2 YYEEEE. V lost 4 bases and J lost 7; bases outside the gene matches: 9. CDR3 protein: CASSAPGQGDNEQFF. CDR3 coding DNA: TGTGCCAGCAGCGCTCCGGGACAGGGAGATAATGAGCAGTTCTTC. Filled out from reference TRBV5-6 and TRBJ2-1, the complete variable domain reads DAGVTQSPTHLIKTRGQQVTLRCSPKSGHDTVSWYQQALGQGPQFIFQYYEEEERQRGNFPDRFSGHQFPNYSSELNVNALLLGDSALYLCASSAPGQGDNEQFFGPGTRLTVL.

There are a few counts of this clone. The chain couples TRBV2 to TRBJ2-1, with a weak D call TRBD1 (6 bases). Trimming pared 6 bases from V and 6 bases from J, leaving 21 bases between. The germline V gene encodes CDR1 SNHLY and CDR2 FYNNEI. The CDR3 covers 16 residues. The CDR3 region is CASRETGYHVGNEQFF. The CDR3 DNA is TGTGCCAGCAGGGAAACAGGGTATCATGTGGGCAATGAGCAGTTCTTC. The variable domain in full, with the rest retrieved from reference TRBV2 and TRBJ2-1, is EPEVTQTPSHQVTQMGQEVILRCVPISNHLYFYWYRQILGQKVEFLVSFYNNEISEKSEIFDDQFSVERPDGSNFTLKIRSTKLEDSAMYFCASRETGYHVGNEQFFGPGTRLTVL.

Only a few counts were recorded for this clone. This chain links TRBV19 with TRBJ2-5, with a tentative D call TRBD1 (6 bases). Trimming shortened V by 6 bases and J by 7 bases, and 18 bases separated the two germline ends. Germline CDR1 reads LNHDA; CDR2 reads SQIVND (reference sequence). This CDR3 comprises 14 residues. Here the CDR3 reads CASSPWPLGGTQYF. The CDR3 DNA is TGTGCCAGTAGCCCCTGGCCCCTAGGGGGGACCCAGTACTTC. The whole variable domain, filled in from reference TRBV19 and TRBJ2-5, reads DGGITQSPKYLFRKEGQNVTLSCEQNLNHDAMYWYRQDPGQGLRLIYYSQIVNDFQKGDIAEGYSVSREKKESFPLTVTSAQKNPTAFYLCASSPWPLGGTQYFGPGTRLLVL.

The sample holds a few counts of this clone. V and J are TRBV29-1 and TRBJ1-5; no definite D call. CDR1 is SQVTM, CDR2 ANQGSEA, per germline. This CDR3 has 13 amino acids. V was shortened by 4 bases and J by 11 bases, with 18 bases between the two germline ends. CDR3 DNA sequence: TGCAGCGTTGCTTCGAGTGGGAAACTGGCCCAGCATTTT. Translating gives CSVASSGKLAQHF.

CDR3 in DNA: TGTGCCAGCAGCTTAGGGTCAATTCTTTCCTACAATGAGCAGTTCTTC. Translating it yields CASSLGSILSYNEQFF. This chain links TRBV7-2 with TRBJ2-1; no definite D call. The CDR3 is 16 amino acids. CDR1 SGHTA and CDR2 FQGNSA come from the germline V gene. V lost 1 base, J lost 1 base, and 11 bases lay in between.

This chain connects TRBV6-1 to TRBJ2-7; TRBD2 agrees at 12 bases. In germline, CDR1 is MNHNS, CDR2 SASEGT. The J segment lost 1 base and the V segment lost 4 bases, leaving 8 bases of the junction unmatched. CDR3 length: 17 residues. CDR3 DNA: TGTGCCAGCAGTGGACCCGGACTAGCGGGAAGGTCCTACGAGCAGTACTTC. Its translation: CASSGPGLAGRSYEQYF.